This T cell receptor (beta chain) was profiled in a study of Ad26.COV2.S vaccination and SARS-CoV-2 variants. Study-wide results and caveats: Individuals receiving vaccine had higher spike-specific TCR breadth than placebo recipients did.

The repertoire was sequenced with immunoSEQ multiplex PCR; TCRdb's copy has only in-frame clones and lacks some. The data hold approximately 400,000 clones, with approximately 81% observed a single time. Specified treatment: roughly 19 received Ad26.COV2.S at low or high dose, single or two shots; about 5 received placebo; per-sample allocation not given. Samples came from day 63 after the first vaccine or placebo injection. Within Boston, the person who donated was an adult of 18-55 years. This CDR3 contains 14 residues. V dropped 0 bases and J dropped 2 bases, with 9 bases sitting between them. Germline assignment: CDR1 SGHKS and CDR2 YYEKEE (reference sequence). A note on this clone: Its antigen is still unknown.

This specimen consisted of peripheral blood, obtained in a trial of Ad26.COV2.S vaccine versus placebo. The chain is built from TRBV5-5 and TRBJ2-7; D gene ambiguous. This clonotype was obtained from a person aged 18-60 years who received the Ad26.COV2.S COVID-19 vaccine or a placebo. The DNA of the CDR3 is TGTGCCAGCAGCTTGGCCCAGCAGACCTACGAGCAGTACTTC. Its translation: CASSLAQQTYEQYF. Using reference TRBV5-5 and TRBJ2-7 for the parts outside the CDR3, the full variable domain is DAGVTQSPTHLIKTRGQQVTLRCSPISGHKSVSWYQQVLGQGPQFIFQYYEKEERGRGNFPDRFSARQFPNYSSELNVNALLLGDSALYLCASSLAQQTYEQYFGPGTRLTVT.